A single sample gave rise to the 20 T cell receptor beta chains below, sequenced in a study of shared clonotypes between healthy human individuals. Data came from immunoSEQ multiplex PCR; TCRdb stores just in-frame clones and leaves some out. This sample has about 2 million clones, with about 94% found just once. Naive-designated CD8 cells lacked CD45RO, were positively enriched for CCR7, and omitted terminally differentiated effector memory CD45RA+ cells. Sequenced sample: naive CD8+ T cells sorted from blood. Receptors were obtained from a man aged 18 to 35 in good health.

J is TRBJ2-7 and V is TRBV6-5; tentatively, D is TRBD2 (6 bases). The CDR3 runs to 15 residues. V lost 2 bases, J lost 0 bases, and 11 bases lay in between. Germline CDR1 and CDR2: MNHEY and SVGAGI. CDR3 DNA: TGTGCCAGCAGTTACCGGGAGTTCCCCTCCTACGAGCAGTACTTC. This translates into CASSYREFPSYEQYF.

The chain carries TRBV6-6 and TRBJ1-2, with D tentatively TRBD1 (5 bases). Germline assignment: CDR1 MNHNY and CDR2 SVGAGI (reference sequence). CDR3 size: 13 residues. Trimming pared 6 bases from V and 6 bases from J, leaving 14 bases between. This CDR3 reads CASSAQGLDGYTF. The CDR3 region has the DNA TGTGCCAGCAGCGCTCAGGGATTGGATGGCTACACCTTC.

CDR3 loop: CASSYSSQEGTFF. The DNA of the CDR3 is TGTGCCAGCAGTTACAGTTCGCAGGAGGGAACGTTCTTC. The chain recombines TRBV6-5 with TRBJ2-1; D might be TRBD2 (6 bases). The CDR3 runs 13 residues. V lost 2 bases and J lost 15, with 17 bases in between. Germline V gene data show CDR1 as MNHEY and CDR2 as SVGAGI.

Note on this clone: The sample holds other DNA sequences that translate to the same CDR3. This sequence joins TRBV27 and TRBJ2-7; D is perhaps TRBD2 (6 bases). This CDR3 is 13 amino acids long. Germline V gives CDR1 MNHEY, CDR2 SMNVEV (reference sequence). Trimming removed 3 bases from V and 4 bases from J, with 10 bases in between. The CDR3 bases are TGTGCCAGCAGTTTGGAGGGAACATACGAGCAGTACTTC. Translation: CASSLEGTYEQYF.

The chain links TRBV19 to TRBJ2-7, with D maybe TRBD1 (6 bases). The V end lost 3 bases, the J end lost 2 bases, and 14 bases lay between the germline ends. From germline, CDR1 is LNHDA and CDR2 SQIVND (reference sequence). The CDR3 runs to 15 residues. The CDR3 region has the DNA TGTGCCAGTAGTATTCACAGGGTTTCGGCCTACGAGCAGTACTTC. Its protein product is CASSIHRVSAYEQYF. Based on the CDR3 plus reference TRBV19 and TRBJ2-7, the full variable domain is DGGITQSPKYLFRKEGQNVTLSCEQNLNHDAMYWYRQDPGQGLRLIYYSQIVNDFQKGDIAEGYSVSREKKESFPLTVTSAQKNPTAFYLCASSIHRVSAYEQYFGPGTRLTVT.

The chain combines TRBV7-9 with TRBJ2-6; D call uncertain. The CDR3 consists of 15 residues. Germline V lookup: CDR1 SEHNR, CDR2 FQNEAQ (reference sequence). Trimming pared 7 bases from V and 1 base from J, leaving 11 bases between. The CDR3 loop is CASTALISGANVLTF. The CDR3 bases are TGTGCCAGCACCGCGTTGATTTCTGGGGCCAACGTCCTGACTTTC.

This chain links TRBV6-5 with TRBJ1-2, with D possibly being TRBD1 (6 bases). In germline, CDR1 is MNHEY, CDR2 SVGAGI. This CDR3 is built from 12 residues. V lost 7 bases to trimming and J lost 4 bases, with 10 bases between them. The CDR3 bases are TGTGCCAGCACTTCAGGGGTCTATGGCTACACCTTC. Amino acids: CASTSGVYGYTF.

The rearrangement uses TRBV30 and TRBJ2-7, with D perhaps TRBD1 (6 bases). V lost 5 bases to trimming and J lost 2 bases, with 16 bases between them. Per germline, CDR1 GTSNPN and CDR2 SVGIG (reference sequence). This CDR3 is 14 amino acids long. The DNA for the CDR3 is TGTGCCTGGGACGTCATAGGACAGACCTACGAGCAGTACTTC. Protein sequence: CAWDVIGQTYEQYF.

The CDR3 DNA reads TGTGCCAGCTGGGGGGCAGATACGCAGTATTTT. This sequence encodes CASWGADTQYF. V gene TRBV6-5 combines with J gene TRBJ2-3; D possibly corresponds to TRBD2 (6 bases). The CDR3 covers 11 residues. Germline V lookup: CDR1 MNHEY, CDR2 SVGAGI. V shed 8 bases and J shed 4 bases, with 7 bases lying between them.

The rearrangement joins TRBV4-1 to TRBJ2-1; 15 positions match TRBD2. The CDR3 is 20 amino acids. V shed 3 bases and J 4 bases; nucleotides not matched to a gene: 13. CDR1 is MGHRA and CDR2 is YSYEKL in the germline V gene. The CDR3: CASSHEGLAGGPQGYNEQFF. CDR3 nucleotide sequence: TGCGCCAGCAGCCACGAGGGACTAGCGGGAGGCCCCCAAGGGTACAATGAGCAGTTCTTC.

This chain links TRBV6-1 with TRBJ2-5, with TRBD2 matching over 9 bases. Germline V gives CDR1 MNHNS, CDR2 SASEGT. J lost 4 bases, V lost 2 bases, and 8 bases had no gene match. The CDR3 runs to 16 residues. This CDR3 reads CASSEMGGGAAETQYF. In DNA, the CDR3 is TGTGCCAGCAGTGAAATGGGCGGGGGGGCAGCAGAGACCCAGTACTTC.

The chain carries TRBV15 and TRBJ1-5; D call uncertain. V was shortened by 2 bases and J by 4 bases, with 6 bases between the two germline ends. The CDR3 is 13 residues long. From germline, CDR1 is LNHNV and CDR2 YYDKDF (reference sequence). For the CDR3, the DNA is TGTGCCACCAGCAGATACCCGAATCAGCCCCAGCATTTT. Translated, it gives CATSRYPNQPQHF.

V is TRBV9 and J is TRBJ2-7; tentatively, D is TRBD2 (6 bases). V lost 3 bases and J lost 1, with 11 bases in between. CDR1 and CDR2 (germline): SGDLS, YYNGEE. The CDR3 totals 14 residues. The CDR3 DNA is TGTGCCAGCAGCGCCGGGAGCAGTTCCTACGAGCAGTACTTC. This encodes CASSAGSSSYEQYF.

The chain joins TRBV28 to TRBJ2-5; 9 nucleotides line up with TRBD1. The junction had 10 bases not matched to a gene; V was cut back by 3 bases and J by 5 bases. Germline V gives CDR1 MDHEN, CDR2 SYDVKM. The CDR3 is 16 residues long. CDR3 protein: CASSFKDRGFQETQYF. The CDR3 DNA reads TGTGCCAGCAGTTTCAAGGACAGGGGTTTTCAGGAGACCCAGTACTTC.

Only one count was recorded for this clone. Other DNA sequences within the sample encode an identical CDR3. The chain employs TRBV6-5 and TRBJ2-7, with TRBD2 as a possible D gene (6 bases). CDR3 length: 12 amino acids. The V gene's germline CDR1 is MNHEY and CDR2 SVGAGI. V was shortened by 9 bases and J by 0 bases, with 9 bases between the two germline ends. This CDR3 is CASHGSSYEQYF. DNA for the CDR3: TGTGCCAGTCACGGGAGCTCCTACGAGCAGTACTTC.

This chain uses TRBV7-6 with TRBJ2-5; D perhaps matches TRBD2 (6 bases). CDR1 and CDR2 from the germline V gene are SGHVS and FNYEAQ. V lost 1 base and J 4 bases, leaving 13 bases between the germline ends. The CDR3 is 15 residues long. CDR3 region: CASSLGGEVGETQYF. CDR3 nucleotide sequence: TGTGCCAGCAGCTTAGGGGGGGAGGTAGGAGAGACCCAGTACTTC.

This clone was detected only a few times. The chain employs TRBV4-3 and TRBJ2-3, with 13 positions matching TRBD2. Germline V gene data show CDR1 as LGHNA and CDR2 as YSLEER. This CDR3 has 16 amino acids. J gave up 4 bases and V 1 base, and 2 bases lay outside the gene matches. The DNA of the CDR3 is TGCGCCAGCAGCCAAGGACTAGCGGGAGGCGCAGATACGCAGTATTTT. It encodes CASSQGLAGGADTQYF.

The rearrangement uses TRBV11-3 and TRBJ2-4; unclear D gene. The CDR3 is 12 residues long. Germline V CDR1 and CDR2: SGHNT, YENEEA. V was clipped by 4 bases and J by 5 bases, with 6 bases between them. In DNA form, the CDR3 reads TGTGCCAGCAGCTCGACTCAAAACATTCAGTACTTC. This encodes CASSSTQNIQYF. The complete variable domain, with remaining parts taken from reference TRBV11-3 and TRBJ2-4, reads EAGVVQSPRYKIIEKKQPVAFWCNPISGHNTLYWYLQNLGQGPELLIRYENEEAVDDSQLPKDRFSAERLKGVDSTLKIQPAELGDSAVYLCASSSTQNIQYFGAGTRLSVL.

The chain couples TRBV14 to TRBJ1-1, with 7 bases that match TRBD1. Losses at the gene ends were 3 bases for V and 6 bases for J; bases not matched to a gene: 22. This CDR3 is built from 19 residues. Germline V gene sequence: CDR1 SGHDN, CDR2 FVKESK. CDR3 in amino acids: CASSQTHLRGGRIGPEAFF. CDR3 bases: TGTGCCAGCAGCCAGACCCACCTGAGAGGGGGCCGGATAGGCCCTGAAGCTTTCTTT.

This chain joins TRBV6-1 and TRBJ2-1, with 11 bases matching TRBD2. The CDR3 totals 12 residues. V dropped 8 bases and J dropped 15; count of bases not matched to a gene: 9. Looked up from germline, CDR1 is MNHNS and CDR2 is SASEGT. CDR3: CASGIAGGFAFF. The CDR3 nucleotides read TGTGCCAGCGGAATAGCGGGAGGGTTCGCGTTCTTC.